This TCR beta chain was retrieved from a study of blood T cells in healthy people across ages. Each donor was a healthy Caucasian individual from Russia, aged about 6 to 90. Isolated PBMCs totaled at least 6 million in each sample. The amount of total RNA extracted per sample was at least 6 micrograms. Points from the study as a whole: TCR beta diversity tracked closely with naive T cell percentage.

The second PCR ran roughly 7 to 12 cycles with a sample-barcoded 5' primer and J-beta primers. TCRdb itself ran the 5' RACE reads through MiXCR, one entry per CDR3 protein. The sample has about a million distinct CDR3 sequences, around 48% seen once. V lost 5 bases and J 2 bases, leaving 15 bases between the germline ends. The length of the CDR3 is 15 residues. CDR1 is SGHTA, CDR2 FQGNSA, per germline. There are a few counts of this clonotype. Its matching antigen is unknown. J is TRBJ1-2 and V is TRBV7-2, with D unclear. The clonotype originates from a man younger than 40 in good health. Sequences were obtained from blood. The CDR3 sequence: CASSTGSGINYGYTF. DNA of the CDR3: TGTGCCAGCAGCACCGGCTCGGGAATCAACTATGGCTACACCTTC.